The text below deals with one T cell receptor (beta chain). These data are taken from a study of graft-versus-host responses after intestinal transplantation. Study details: Transplant types were multivisceral, liver-intestinal, or isolated intestinal. Anti-thymocyte globulin induction preceded approximately three years of tacrolimus and steroid maintenance in all recipients. Study-wide points: Circulating GvH clones peaking coincided with falling HvG clones soon after transplant. Allografts of patients with graft-donor T cell macrochimerism showed high graft-versus-host to host-versus-graft clone ratios.

Trimming removed 6 bases at V and 1 base at J, with 11 bases between. Germline loops: CDR1 SGHAT, CDR2 FQNNGV. The CDR3 has 14 residues. Irradiated, violet-dye-labeled stimulator cells, approximately 200,000 in number, were plated with approximately 200,000 CFSE-labeled responder cells. Clones were sequenced by immunoSEQ multiplex PCR, and TCRdb holds only the in-frame ones, with some missing. The sample consists of approximately 15,000 clones, about 38% of them appearing once. The rearrangement links TRBV11-2 to TRBJ2-3; D is undetermined. The sample consisted of alloreactive CD8+ T cells from a mixed lymphocyte reaction culture, taken before intestinal transplant. Subset here: CFSE-low proliferating T cells sorted from approximately 6-day pre-transplant mixed lymphocyte reaction (GvH or HvG direction). The source is a human patient who received an intestinal transplant. CDR3 in DNA: TGTGCCAGCAGTTCCTTGGTCGGCACAGATACGCAGTATTTT. Protein sequence: CASSSLVGTDTQYF.